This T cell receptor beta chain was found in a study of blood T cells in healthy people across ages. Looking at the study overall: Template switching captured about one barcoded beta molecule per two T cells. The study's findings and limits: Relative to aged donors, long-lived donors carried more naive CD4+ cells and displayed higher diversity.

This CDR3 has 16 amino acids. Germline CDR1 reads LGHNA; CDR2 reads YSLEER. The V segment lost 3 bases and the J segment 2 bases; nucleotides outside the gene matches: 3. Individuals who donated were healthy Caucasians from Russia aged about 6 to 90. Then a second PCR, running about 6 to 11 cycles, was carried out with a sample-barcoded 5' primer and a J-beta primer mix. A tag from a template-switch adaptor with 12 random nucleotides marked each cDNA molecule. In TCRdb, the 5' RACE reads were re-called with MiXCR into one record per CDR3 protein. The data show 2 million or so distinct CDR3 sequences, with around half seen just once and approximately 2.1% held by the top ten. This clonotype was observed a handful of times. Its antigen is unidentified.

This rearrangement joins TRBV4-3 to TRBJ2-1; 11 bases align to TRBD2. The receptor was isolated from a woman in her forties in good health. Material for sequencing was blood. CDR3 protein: CASSHVAGGPYNEQFF. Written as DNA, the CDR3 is TGCGCCAGCAGCCACGTAGCGGGGGGGCCCTACAATGAGCAGTTCTTC.